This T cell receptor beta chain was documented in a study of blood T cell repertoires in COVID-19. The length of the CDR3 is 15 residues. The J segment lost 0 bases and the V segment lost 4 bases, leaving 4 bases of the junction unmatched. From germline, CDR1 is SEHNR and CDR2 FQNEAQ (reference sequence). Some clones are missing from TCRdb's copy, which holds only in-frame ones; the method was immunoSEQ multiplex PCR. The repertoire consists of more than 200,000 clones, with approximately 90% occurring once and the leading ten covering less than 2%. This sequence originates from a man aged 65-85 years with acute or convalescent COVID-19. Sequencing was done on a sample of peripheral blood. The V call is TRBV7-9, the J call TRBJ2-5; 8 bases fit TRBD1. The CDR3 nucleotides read TGTGCCAGCAGCTCTCGGACAGGGCACCAAGAGACCCAGTACTTC. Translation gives CASSSRTGHQETQYF. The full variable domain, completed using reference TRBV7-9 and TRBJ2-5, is DTGVSQNPRHKITKRGQNVTFRCDPISEHNRLYWYRQTLGQGPEFLTYFQNEAQLEKSRLLSDRFSAERPKGSFSTLEIQRTEQGDSAMYLCASSSRTGHQETQYFGPGTRLLVL.